This T cell receptor beta chain was sequenced for a study of T-cell memory formation after mild COVID-19. Study summary: The study found TCR clusters largely donor specific. Overall study results and limits: There was a balanced CD4/CD8 profile in clones contracting day 15 to 85, and later expanders leaned CD4+. Chiefly within CM and EM were the contracting CD4+ clones; CD8+ ones were within EMRA.

This clonotype was observed at least ten times. Antigen: not known. TCRdb recomputed calls from the 5' RACE reads with MiXCR, one row per CDR3 protein. The profile covers hundreds of thousands of distinct CDR3 sequences, with about 13% appearing a single time and 22% taken by the ten largest. V dropped 2 bases and J dropped 2; count of bases not matched to a gene: 5. Germline values: CDR1 KGHSH, CDR2 LQKENI. This CDR3 is 15 amino acids long. The sequence came from a man aged 18 to 30 who had mild COVID-19 (a few samples of this study predate the infection). Cell type and time point are not known. The V call is TRBV18, the J call TRBJ1-2; 7 nucleotides match TRBD1. Input material: PBMCs or a T cell subset sorted from them (not recorded which). CDR3 nucleotide sequence: TGTGCCAGCTCACCATTGACAGGGCGCAACTATGGCTACACCTTC. Translating gives CASSPLTGRNYGYTF.